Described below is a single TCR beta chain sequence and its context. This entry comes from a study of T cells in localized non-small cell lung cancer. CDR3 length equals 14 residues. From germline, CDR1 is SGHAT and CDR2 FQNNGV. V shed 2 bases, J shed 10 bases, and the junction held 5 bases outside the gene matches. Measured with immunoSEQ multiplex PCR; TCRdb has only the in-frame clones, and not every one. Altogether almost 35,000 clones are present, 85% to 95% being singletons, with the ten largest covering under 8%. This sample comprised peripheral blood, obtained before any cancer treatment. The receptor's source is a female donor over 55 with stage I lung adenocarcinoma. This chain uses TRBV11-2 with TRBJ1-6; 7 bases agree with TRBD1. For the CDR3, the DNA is TGTGCCAGCAGCTTACCAGGGGGAACCTCACCCCTCCACTTT. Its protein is CASSLPGGTSPLHF.